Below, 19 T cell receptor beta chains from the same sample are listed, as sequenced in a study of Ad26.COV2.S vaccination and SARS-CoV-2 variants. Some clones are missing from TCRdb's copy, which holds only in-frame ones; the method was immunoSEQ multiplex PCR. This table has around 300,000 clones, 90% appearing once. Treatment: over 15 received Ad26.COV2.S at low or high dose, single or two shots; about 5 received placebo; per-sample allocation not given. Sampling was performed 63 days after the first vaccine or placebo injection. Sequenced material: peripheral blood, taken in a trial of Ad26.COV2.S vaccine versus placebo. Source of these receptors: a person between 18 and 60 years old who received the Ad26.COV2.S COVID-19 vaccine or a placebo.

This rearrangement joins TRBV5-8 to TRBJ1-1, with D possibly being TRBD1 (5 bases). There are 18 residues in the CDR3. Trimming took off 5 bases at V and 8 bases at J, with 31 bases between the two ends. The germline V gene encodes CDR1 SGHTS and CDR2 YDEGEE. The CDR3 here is CASRVYREFGGRSLEAFF. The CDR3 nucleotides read TGTGCCAGCAGGGTTTACCGGGAGTTCGGGGGTAGGAGTCTCGAAGCTTTCTTT. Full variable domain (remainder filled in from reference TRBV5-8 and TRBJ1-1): EAGVTQSPTHLIKTRGQQATLRCSPISGHTSVYWYQQALGLGLQFLLWYDEGEERNRGNFPPRFSGRQFPNYSSELNVNALELEDSALYLCASRVYREFGGRSLEAFFGQGTRLTVV.

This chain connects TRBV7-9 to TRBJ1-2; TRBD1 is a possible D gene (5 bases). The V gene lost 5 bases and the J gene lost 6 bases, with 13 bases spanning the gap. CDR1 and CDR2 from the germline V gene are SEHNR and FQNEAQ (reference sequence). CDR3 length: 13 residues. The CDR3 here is CASSLPGAHGYTF. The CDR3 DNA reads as TGTGCCAGCAGCCTACCTGGGGCCCATGGCTACACCTTC.

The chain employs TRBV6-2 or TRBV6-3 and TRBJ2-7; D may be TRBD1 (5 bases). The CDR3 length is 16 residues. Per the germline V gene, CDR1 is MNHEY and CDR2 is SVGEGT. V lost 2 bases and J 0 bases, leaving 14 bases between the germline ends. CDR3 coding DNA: TGTGCCAGCAGTTACCCTGGACACCTCAACTCCTACGAGCAGTACTTC. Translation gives CASSYPGHLNSYEQYF.

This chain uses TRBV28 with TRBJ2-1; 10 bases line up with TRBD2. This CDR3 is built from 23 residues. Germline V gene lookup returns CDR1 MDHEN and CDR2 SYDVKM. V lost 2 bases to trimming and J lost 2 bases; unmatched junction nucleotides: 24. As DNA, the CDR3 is TGTGCCAGCAGTTTAGCGGTGATTCTCGGACTAGCGGAAACGGATCTAACCTACAATGAGCAGTTCTTC. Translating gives CASSLAVILGLAETDLTYNEQFF.

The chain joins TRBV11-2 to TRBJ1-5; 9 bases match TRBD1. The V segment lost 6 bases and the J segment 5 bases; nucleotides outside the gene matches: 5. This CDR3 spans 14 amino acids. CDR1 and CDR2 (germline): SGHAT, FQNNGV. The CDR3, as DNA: TGTGCCAGCAGAGGACAGGGGTTTTATCAGCCCCAGCATTTT. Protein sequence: CASRGQGFYQPQHF.

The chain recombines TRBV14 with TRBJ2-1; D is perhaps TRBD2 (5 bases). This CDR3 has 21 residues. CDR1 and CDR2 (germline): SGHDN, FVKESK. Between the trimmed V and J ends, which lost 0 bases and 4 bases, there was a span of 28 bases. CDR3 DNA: TGTGCCAGCAGCCAAGAAAGGATGGTGGAGGACTCTTCTATTCATTACAATGAGCAGTTCTTC. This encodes CASSQERMVEDSSIHYNEQFF. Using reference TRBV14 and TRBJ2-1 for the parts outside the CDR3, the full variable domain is EAGVTQFPSHSVIEKGQTVTLRCDPISGHDNLYWYRRVMGKEIKFLLHFVKESKQDESGMPNNRFLAERTGGTYSTLKVQPAELEDSGVYFCASSQERMVEDSSIHYNEQFFGPGTRLTVL.

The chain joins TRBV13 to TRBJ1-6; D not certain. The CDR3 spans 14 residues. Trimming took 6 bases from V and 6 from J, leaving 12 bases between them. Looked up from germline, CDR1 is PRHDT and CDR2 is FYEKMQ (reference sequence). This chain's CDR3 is CASSRLGSNSPLHF. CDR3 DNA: TGTGCCAGCAGTAGGTTAGGGTCTAATTCACCCCTCCACTTT.

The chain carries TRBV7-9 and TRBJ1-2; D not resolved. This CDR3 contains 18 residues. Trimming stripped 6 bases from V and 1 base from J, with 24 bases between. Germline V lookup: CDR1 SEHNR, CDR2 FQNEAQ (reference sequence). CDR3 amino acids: CASRPNDVHPPINYGYTF. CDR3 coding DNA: TGTGCCAGCAGACCCAATGACGTACACCCCCCTATTAACTATGGCTACACCTTC.

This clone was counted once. The CDR3 sequence: CASSGRGRGSGNTIYF. CDR3 nucleotide sequence: TGTGCCAGCAGCGGCCGGGGGAGGGGAAGCGGAAACACCATATATTTT. The chain uses TRBV7-9 and TRBJ1-3; possible D gene TRBD1, 5 bases. Germline-derived CDR1 and CDR2 are SEHNR and FQNEAQ (reference sequence). V was trimmed by 5 bases and J by 4 bases, leaving 18 bases between them. The CDR3 is 16 amino acids. Filled out from reference TRBV7-9 and TRBJ1-3, the complete variable domain reads DTGVSQNPRHKITKRGQNVTFRCDPISEHNRLYWYRQTLGQGPEFLTYFQNEAQLEKSRLLSDRFSAERPKGSFSTLEIQRTEQGDSAMYLCASSGRGRGSGNTIYFGEGSWLTVV.

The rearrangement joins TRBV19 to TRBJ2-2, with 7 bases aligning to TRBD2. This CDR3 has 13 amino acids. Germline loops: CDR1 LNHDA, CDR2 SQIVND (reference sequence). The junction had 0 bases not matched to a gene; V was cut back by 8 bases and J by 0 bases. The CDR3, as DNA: TGTGCCAGTGGACTAGCGAACACCGGGGAGCTGTTTTTT. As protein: CASGLANTGELFF.

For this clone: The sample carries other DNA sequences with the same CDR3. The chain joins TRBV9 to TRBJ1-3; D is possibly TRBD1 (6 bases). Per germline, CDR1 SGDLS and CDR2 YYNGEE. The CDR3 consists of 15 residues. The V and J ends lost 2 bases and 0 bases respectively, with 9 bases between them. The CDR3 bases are TGTGCCAGCAGCGTGGACAGTGGCTCTGGAAACACCATATATTTT. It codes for CASSVDSGSGNTIYF.

For the CDR3, the DNA is TGCGCCAGCAGCCAAGATCAAGACCTTACTAGCACAGATACGCAGTATTTT. Residues: CASSQDQDLTSTDTQYF. The chain uses TRBV4-1 and TRBJ2-3; D is unclear. Trimming pared 0 bases from V and 0 bases from J, leaving 13 bases between. The CDR3 loop spans 17 amino acids. Germline V gene lookup returns CDR1 MGHRA and CDR2 YSYEKL.

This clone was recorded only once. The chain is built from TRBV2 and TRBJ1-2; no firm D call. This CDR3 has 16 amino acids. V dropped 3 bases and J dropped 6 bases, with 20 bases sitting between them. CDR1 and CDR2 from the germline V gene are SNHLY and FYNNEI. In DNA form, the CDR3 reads TGTGCCAGCAGTGACCCGACCTACATGAAGGCCGATGGCTACACCTTC. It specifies CASSDPTYMKADGYTF.

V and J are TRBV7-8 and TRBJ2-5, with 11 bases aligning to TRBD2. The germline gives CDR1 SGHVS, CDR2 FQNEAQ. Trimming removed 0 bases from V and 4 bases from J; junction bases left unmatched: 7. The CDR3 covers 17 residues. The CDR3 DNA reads TGTGCCAGCAGCTTAGCCGTAGCGGGAGGGCCAGGAGAGACCCAGTACTTC. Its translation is CASSLAVAGGPGETQYF.

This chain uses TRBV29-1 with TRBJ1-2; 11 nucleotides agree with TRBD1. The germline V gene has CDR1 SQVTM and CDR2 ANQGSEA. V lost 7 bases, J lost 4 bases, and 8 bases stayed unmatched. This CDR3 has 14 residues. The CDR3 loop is CSALGQGAFYGYTF. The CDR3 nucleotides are TGCAGCGCCCTCGGACAGGGGGCCTTCTATGGCTACACCTTC.

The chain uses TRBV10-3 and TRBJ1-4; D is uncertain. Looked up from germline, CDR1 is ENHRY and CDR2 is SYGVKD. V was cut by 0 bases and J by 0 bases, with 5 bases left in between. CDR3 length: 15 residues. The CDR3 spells CAISESPATNEKLFF. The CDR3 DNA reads TGTGCCATCAGTGAGTCCCCTGCAACTAATGAAAAACTGTTTTTT.

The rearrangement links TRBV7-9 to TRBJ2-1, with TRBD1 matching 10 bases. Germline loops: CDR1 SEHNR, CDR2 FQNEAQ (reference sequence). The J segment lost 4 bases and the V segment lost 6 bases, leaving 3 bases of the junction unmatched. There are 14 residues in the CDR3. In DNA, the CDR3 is TGTGCCAGCAGGGACAGGGGGGCTTACAATGAGCAGTTCTTC. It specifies CASRDRGAYNEQFF.

CDR3 sequence: CASSPGTSGYGYTF. The CDR3 DNA reads as TGTGCCAGCAGTCCCGGGACCTCAGGCTATGGCTACACCTTC. The V gene is TRBV6-2 or TRBV6-3, the J gene TRBJ1-2, with a possible D match to TRBD1 (5 bases). The V end was cut by 5 bases, the J end by 4 bases, with 14 bases between. This CDR3 contains 14 residues. In germline, CDR1 is MNHEY, CDR2 SVGEGT.

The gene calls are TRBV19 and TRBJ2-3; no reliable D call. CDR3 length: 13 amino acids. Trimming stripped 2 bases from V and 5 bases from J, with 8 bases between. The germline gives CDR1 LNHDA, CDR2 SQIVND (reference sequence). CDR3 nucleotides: TGTGCCAGTAGTATAACTTATCGAGATACGCAGTATTTT. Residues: CASSITYRDTQYF.